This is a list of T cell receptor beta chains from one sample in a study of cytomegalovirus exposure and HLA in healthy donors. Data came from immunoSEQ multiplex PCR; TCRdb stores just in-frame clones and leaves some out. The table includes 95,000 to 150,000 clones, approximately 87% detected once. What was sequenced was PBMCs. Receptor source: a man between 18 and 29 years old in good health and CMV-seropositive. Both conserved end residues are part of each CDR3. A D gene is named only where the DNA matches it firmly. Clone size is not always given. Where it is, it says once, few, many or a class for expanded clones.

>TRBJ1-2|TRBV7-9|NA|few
CSSSRGRGGYTF
TGTTCCAGCAGCCGGGGCAGGGGTGGCTACACCTTC
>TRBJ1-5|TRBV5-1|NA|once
CASSSGEGSNQPQHF
TGCGCCAGCAGCTCCGGGGAAGGCAGCAATCAGCCCCAGCATTTT
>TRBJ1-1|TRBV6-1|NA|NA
CASSDGLQGFGTEAFF
TGTGCCAGCAGTGACGGCCTACAGGGTTTTGGCACTGAAGCTTTCTTT
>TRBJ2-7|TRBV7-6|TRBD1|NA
CASSQTGAWEQYF
TGTGCCAGCAGCCAAACAGGGGCTTGGGAGCAGTACTTC
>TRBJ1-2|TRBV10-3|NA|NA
CAIRWGEGGYTF
TGTGCCATCAGATGGGGGGAAGGTGGCTACACCTTC
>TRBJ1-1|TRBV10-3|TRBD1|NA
CAISGGQGDTEAFF
TGTGCCATCAGTGGGGGACAGGGTGACACTGAAGCTTTCTTT
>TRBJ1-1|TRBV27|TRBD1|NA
CASSYTGVEAFF
TGTGCCAGCAGTTATACAGGGGTGGAAGCTTTCTTT
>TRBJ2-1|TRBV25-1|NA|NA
CASSDKGAFNYNEQFF
TGTGCCAGCAGTGATAAAGGGGCATTTAATTACAATGAGCAGTTCTTC
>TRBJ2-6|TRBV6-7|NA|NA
CASTQGPAQFSGANVLTF
TGTGCCAGCACCCAAGGCCCAGCGCAGTTCTCTGGGGCCAACGTCCTGACTTTC
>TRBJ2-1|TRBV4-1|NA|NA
CASSQVGVAQFF
TGCGCCAGCAGCCAAGTAGGGGTTGCGCAGTTCTTC
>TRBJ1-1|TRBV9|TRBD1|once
CASSERDRSYTEAFF
TGTGCCAGCAGCGAGAGGGACAGGAGTTACACTGAAGCTTTCTTT
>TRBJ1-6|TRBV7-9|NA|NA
CASSLPGVDNSPLHF
TGTGCCAGCAGCTTACCTGGAGTCGATAATTCACCCCTCCACTTT
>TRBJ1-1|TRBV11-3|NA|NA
CASSTGHLNTEAFF
TGTGCCAGCAGCACCGGACACTTGAACACTGAAGCTTTCTTT
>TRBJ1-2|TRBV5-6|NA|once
CASSVGTNNYGYTF
TGTGCCAGCAGCGTCGGGACAAACAACTATGGCTACACCTTC
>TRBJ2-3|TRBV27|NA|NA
CASSFNTDTQYF
TGTGCCAGCAGTTTTAACACAGATACGCAGTATTTT
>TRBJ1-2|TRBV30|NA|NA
CAYGRGFYGYTF
TGTGCCTACGGGAGGGGATTCTATGGCTACACCTTC
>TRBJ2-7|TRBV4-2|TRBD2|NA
CASSQVRAGDPYEQYF
TGTGCCAGCAGCCAAGTCCGAGCGGGGGACCCCTACGAGCAGTACTTC
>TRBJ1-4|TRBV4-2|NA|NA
CASSQEPGNEKLFF
TGTGCCAGCAGCCAAGAACCAGGGAATGAAAAACTGTTTTTT
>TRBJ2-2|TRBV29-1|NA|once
CSFQGITGELFF
TGCAGCTTTCAGGGCATCACCGGGGAGCTGTTTTTT
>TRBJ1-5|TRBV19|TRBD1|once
CGAGTGGLVDQPQHF
TGTGGTGCGGGGACAGGGGGCTTAGTAGATCAGCCCCAGCATTTT
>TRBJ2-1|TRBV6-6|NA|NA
CASSYSAQRWEHEQFF
TGTGCCAGCAGTTACTCTGCGCAGCGGTGGGAACATGAGCAGTTCTTC